This note documents a single T cell receptor (beta chain) sequence. Participants, 18 to 89 years old, spanned fewer than 25 US areas. Researchers sorted participants into cohorts using their self-reported clinical history. The data derive from a study of blood T cell repertoires in COVID-19. Unmatched junction bases numbered 7, after V lost 3 bases and J lost 2 bases. Germline V gives CDR1 SGHRS, CDR2 YFSETQ. This CDR3 is 15 amino acids long. Repertoires were generated with immunoSEQ multiplex PCR, while TCRdb's copy carries only in-frame clones and drops some. The data contain about 200,000 clones, 75% to 85% of them singletons.

The chain has TRBV5-1 and TRBJ1-1, with 7 bases lining up with TRBD1. This TCR came from a man between 35 and 55 years old who had recovered from COVID-19. Sample: PBMCs or T cells enriched from blood (not recorded which). In nucleotides, the CDR3 is TGCGCCAGCAGCTCCATAACAGGGGTAAACACTGAAGCTTTCTTT. Translated, it gives CASSSITGVNTEAFF.